These 6 T cell receptor beta chains were sequenced from one sample in a study of OX40 agonist ivuxolimab in advanced cancers. Receptors were amplified or captured by the immunoSEQ multiplex PCR assay. The table comes from immuneACCESS by way of TCRdb, which keeps in-frame sequences with V and J called. Part of the clones is missing from these tables; in studies checked, under half for an unresolved V gene and the rest for unknown reasons. Within this sample are about 53,000 clones, with roughly 84% of them counted one time only. About 13% of the sample lies in the top ten. Here the sequenced sample was CD4+ or CD8+ T cells sorted from blood, taken in a trial of the OX40 agonist ivuxolimab. The receptors were gathered from an adult with an advanced solid tumor such as melanoma, head and neck, liver or kidney cancer.

A word on this clone: The junction departs from germline at one end; a sequencing error may be responsible. The rearrangement uses TRBV2 and TRBJ2-7; 10 bases agree with TRBD1. CDR1 is SNHLY, CDR2 FYNNEI, per germline. This CDR3 has 15 residues. The CDR3 DNA reads as TGTGCCAGCAGTCTCGGACGGGACAGGGGCTACGAGCGGTACTTC. This sequence encodes CASSLGRDRGYERYF. Variable domain in full (rest from reference TRBV2 and TRBJ2-7): EPEVTQTPSHQVTQMGQEVILRCVPISNHLYFYWYRQILGQKVEFLVSFYNNEISEKSEIFDDQFSVERPDGSNFTLKIRSTKLEDSAMYFCASSLGRDRGYERYFGPGTRLTVT.

This chain joins TRBV19 and TRBJ1-5; D gene ambiguous. From germline, CDR1 is LNHDA and CDR2 SQIVND (reference sequence). The V end was cut by 3 bases, the J end by 5 bases, with 8 bases between. This CDR3 region has 13 residues. CDR3 bases: TGTGCCAGTAGTATTCAGGCGGATCAGCCCCAGCATTTT. It specifies CASSIQADQPQHF.

The chain employs TRBV6-5 and TRBJ2-2; no reliable D call. V was trimmed by 7 bases and J by 3 bases, leaving 12 bases between them. The CDR3 sequence is 14 residues long. From germline, CDR1 is MNHEY and CDR2 SVGAGI. The CDR3 sequence is CASMERAHTGELFF. As DNA, the CDR3 is TGTGCCAGCATGGAGCGCGCCCACACCGGGGAGCTGTTTTTT.

This sequence joins TRBV6-5 and TRBJ2-1; 9 bases are a match to TRBD2. The CDR3 spans 14 residues. The germline V gene has CDR1 MNHEY and CDR2 SVGAGI. V lost 6 bases and J lost 4; bases outside the gene matches: 4. The CDR3 sequence is CASSGTSRYNEQFF. CDR3 in DNA: TGTGCCAGCAGCGGGACTAGCAGGTACAATGAGCAGTTCTTC.

For this clone: Just one base apart from a much larger clone, this may be a read error. In the same sample, other DNA sequences code for this CDR3. The rearrangement links TRBV6-5 to TRBJ1-2, with D maybe TRBD1 (5 bases). This CDR3 spans 12 amino acids. Germline V CDR1 and CDR2: MNHEY, SVGAGI. CDR3 sequence reads: CASRMGGSGYTF. The CDR3 region has the DNA TGTGCCAGCCGGATGGGGGGTTCGGGCTACACCTTT.

The genes are TRBV6-1 and TRBJ2-3; 10 bases are shared with TRBD1. The ends lost 3 bases at V and 3 bases at J; junction bases unmatched: 3. Germline V gene sequence: CDR1 MNHNS, CDR2 SASEGT. This CDR3 has 15 residues. The CDR3 protein is CASSDGDRGTDTQYF. CDR3 nucleotides: TGTGCCAGCAGTGATGGGGACAGGGGAACAGATACGCAGTATTTT.